Listed below are T cell receptor beta chains from one sample, sequenced in a study of blood T cell repertoires in COVID-19. Libraries were prepared by immunoSEQ multiplex PCR; TCRdb keeps only in-frame clonotypes and omits some of them. The top ten clones hold 3.6% of a sample with approximately 160,000 clones, about four fifths of them seen once. The specimen sequenced was PBMCs or T cells enriched from blood (not recorded which). All receptors derive from a woman between 50 and 59 years old in a cohort exposed to, infected with or recovered from COVID-19 (not recorded which). CDR3s include the opening cysteine and the closing phenylalanine or tryptophan. D genes are given only for firm matches. Part of the rows lack a size; the others show once, few, many or a class for expanded clones.

>TRBV28|-|-|TRBJ1-2
TGTGCCAGCAGTTTAGGGGGGGACTCGTATGGCTACACCTTC
CASSLGGDSYGYTF
>TRBV7-2|TRBD1|-|TRBJ1-5
TGTGCCAGCAGCCTAGGGGACAGGGGCAATCAGCCCCAGCATTTT
CASSLGDRGNQPQHF
>TRBV29-1|-|-|TRBJ1-1
TGCAGCGTTCCGACAGAGTACACTGAAGCTTTCTTT
CSVPTEYTEAFF
>TRBV28|-|-|TRBJ1-3
TGTGCCAGCAGAGGAGCAGGGTTAGGAAACACCATATATTTT
CASRGAGLGNTIYF
>TRBV4-2|TRBD2|-|TRBJ2-1
TGTGCCAGCAGCCAAGATCGCTCGGGGAGGGCCAATAATGAGCAGTTCTTC
CASSQDRSGRANNEQFF
>TRBV5-1|TRBD1|-|TRBJ2-3
TGCGCCAGCAGTAGAGCAGGGGGTTTGGATACGCAGTATTTT
CASSRAGGLDTQYF
>TRBV27|TRBD1|-|TRBJ1-6
TGTGCCAGCAGTTTCTCCGGGACAGGGGTCGCACCCCTCCACTTT
CASSFSGTGVAPLHF
>TRBV29-1|TRBD1|-|TRBJ2-5
TGCAGCGCTACGGACAGGTTCAGGGAGGAGACCCAGTACTTC
CSATDRFREETQYF
>TRBV3-1/TRBV3-2|-|-|TRBJ2-3
TGTGCCAGCAGCCAAGATCGGGAAGATACGCAGTATTTT
CASSQDREDTQYF
>TRBV7-2|-|-|TRBJ1-5
TGTGCCAGCAGCTTAGTGGCAGGGGATCAGCCCCAGCATTTT
CASSLVAGDQPQHF
>TRBV7-2|TRBD2|-|TRBJ2-7
TGTGCCAGCAGCCACGTAGCGGGGCCGGCCTACGAGCAGTACTTC
CASSHVAGPAYEQYF
>TRBV9|-|-|TRBJ2-1
TGTGCCAGCAGCGTTGCCGGGACTGCCGGCAATGAGCAGTTCTTC
CASSVAGTAGNEQFF
>TRBV10-1|TRBD1|-|TRBJ2-2
TGCGCCAGCCGAGGACAGGGGGCCGGGGAGCTGTTTTTT
CASRGQGAGELFF
>TRBV2|-|-|TRBJ1-5
TGTGCCAGCAGTGATTTCAGGGATCAGCCCCAGCATTTT
CASSDFRDQPQHF
>TRBV7-6|-|-|TRBJ2-2
TGTGCCAGCAGCATACAGGGAACCGGGGAGCTGTTTTTT
CASSIQGTGELFF
>TRBV10-2|TRBD2|-|TRBJ2-3
TGCGCCAGCAGTGCGGGACTAGCGGACACAGATACGCAGTATTTT
CASSAGLADTDTQYF
>TRBV7-2|-|-|TRBJ1-2
TGTGCCAGCAGCTCGTACCCAGTTAACTATGGCTACACCTTC
CASSSYPVNYGYTF
>TRBV4-1|-|-|TRBJ1-1
TGCGCCAGCAGCTCCCTACCGGGGTACAACACTGAAGCTTTCTTT
CASSSLPGYNTEAFF
>TRBV4-1|-|-|TRBJ1-5
TGCGCCAGCAGCCAAGTAGTGAGGGATCAGCCCCAGCATTTT
CASSQVVRDQPQHF
>TRBV20-1|TRBD1|-|TRBJ1-2
TGCAGTGCTAGTACCGGACAGGAGTATGGCTACACCTTC
CSASTGQEYGYTF
>TRBV6-5|-|-|TRBJ2-5
TGTGCCAGCAGTTACTCCCAGGGCCAAGAGACCCAGTACTTC
CASSYSQGQETQYF
>TRBV4-3|TRBD2|-|TRBJ2-3
TGCGCCAGCAGCCAAGTGCACACTAGCGGGTCCCCAGATACGCAGTATTTT
CASSQVHTSGSPDTQYF
>TRBV7-2|TRBD1|-|TRBJ1-2
TGTGCCAGCAGCCGGACAGGCATCGGCTATGGCTACACCTTC
CASSRTGIGYGYTF
>TRBV6-5|TRBD1|-|TRBJ2-1
TGTGCCAGCACCCTCGATGGGACAGCTGGTAATGAGCAGTTCTTC
CASTLDGTAGNEQFF
>TRBV11-2|TRBD2|-|TRBJ2-3
TGTGCCAGCAGCTTAGAAGCACTAGCGGGAGGAGATACGCAGTATTTT
CASSLEALAGGDTQYF
>TRBV28|-|once|TRBJ1-6
TGTGCCAGCAGTACACAGGGTGAGAGTTCACCCCTCCACTTT
CASSTQGESSPLHF
>TRBV4-1|-|-|TRBJ2-7
TGCGCCAGCAGCCAAGGTGCTAGGGGGAGCTACGAGCAGTACTTC
CASSQGARGSYEQYF
>TRBV6-5|TRBD1|-|TRBJ1-4
TGTGCCAGCAGTAGACAGGGCAGAGCCGAAAAACTGTTTTTT
CASSRQGRAEKLFF
>TRBV11-1|-|-|TRBJ2-7
TGTGCCAGCAGCTTATCGGGTTTCTGGGAGCAGTACTTC
CASSLSGFWEQYF
>TRBV18|-|-|TRBJ2-4
TGTGCCAGCTCACTCACGGGGCCCGGAGGGGCCAAAAACATTCAGTACTTC
CASSLTGPGGAKNIQYF
>TRBV18|-|-|TRBJ2-7
TGTGCCAGCTCACCACTTCCGGGGGACCAGTACGAGCAGTACTTC
CASSPLPGDQYEQYF
>TRBV9|TRBD1|-|TRBJ2-3
TGTGCCAGCAGCGCCGACCCCCTTGGGAGGACAGGGCCGGGGGTTAGCACAGATACGCAGTATTTT
CASSADPLGRTGPGVSTDTQYF
>TRBV10-2|TRBD2|-|TRBJ2-1
TGCGCCAGCAGTTCCACAGGGACTAGATCGTCCTACAATGAGCAGTTCTTC
CASSSTGTRSSYNEQFF
>TRBV12-5|-|-|TRBJ1-1
TGTGCTAGTGGTTTCCGAAACAGGGTTATCGCTGAAGCTTTCTTT
CASGFRNRVIAEAFF
>TRBV11-2|TRBD2|-|TRBJ2-3
TGTGCCATAGACAGGGGACTAGCGAAGCTATCAACAGATACGCAGTATTTT
CAIDRGLAKLSTDTQYF
>TRBV15|-|-|TRBJ1-5
TGTGCCACCAGCAGATTCCTAGGCAGGGAAGGGAATCAGCCCCAGCATTTT
CATSRFLGREGNQPQHF
>TRBV5-4|TRBD1|-|TRBJ1-1
TGTGCCAGCAGCCCATGGACCGGGACAGTATCCACTGAAGCTTTCTTT
CASSPWTGTVSTEAFF
>TRBV29-1|TRBD1|-|TRBJ1-1
TGCAGCGTCGGACAGGGAGGAAACACTGAAGCTTTCTTT
CSVGQGGNTEAFF
>TRBV12-5|TRBD1|-|TRBJ2-5
TGTGCTAGTGGACGGGGACAGGGGGAGACCCAGTACTTC
CASGRGQGETQYF
>TRBV19|TRBD1|-|TRBJ1-6
TGTGCCAGTAGTATTAACAGGGGGCAAGGTAATTCACCCCTCCACTTT
CASSINRGQGNSPLHF
>TRBV28|-|-|TRBJ2-5
TGTGCCAGCAGCCCACCCTCTGGAGACCAAGAGACCCAGTACTTC
CASSPPSGDQETQYF
>TRBV5-6|-|-|TRBJ2-2
TGTGCCAGCAGGTCGGCCCAGGTTAACACCGGGGAGCTGTTTTTT
CASRSAQVNTGELFF
>TRBV25-1|-|-|TRBJ1-1
TGTGCCAGCAGTGGACGGGATGTTACTGAAGCTTTCTTT
CASSGRDVTEAFF
>TRBV5-1|-|-|TRBJ2-3
TGCGCCAGCGGTACAGGGAAAACCACAGATACGCAGTATTTT
CASGTGKTTDTQYF
>TRBV4-1|-|-|TRBJ1-5
TGCGCCAGCAGCCAGACGACAGGATACGATCAGCCCCAGCATTTT
CASSQTTGYDQPQHF
>TRBV7-9|-|-|TRBJ2-6
TGTGCCATACCCGGACTGATTTTTCAAACTGGGGCCAACGTCCTGACTTTC
CAIPGLIFQTGANVLTF
>TRBV2|-|few|TRBJ2-7
TGTGCCAGCAGTGAATCCGGGTTGGAGTCCTACGAGCAGTACTTC
CASSESGLESYEQYF
>TRBV5-6|-|-|TRBJ1-5
TGTGCCAGCAGTTCCGTCAGGGACAATCAGCCCCAGCATTTT
CASSSVRDNQPQHF
>TRBV30|-|-|TRBJ2-3
TGTGCCTGGAGGGGCGGGGTTAGCACAGATACGCAGTATTTT
CAWRGGVSTDTQYF
>TRBV19|-|-|TRBJ1-5
TGTGCCAGTAGGAGAACGGAGGGGCCTCAGCATTTT
CASRRTEGPQHF
>TRBV4-3|TRBD1|-|TRBJ1-4
TGCGCCAGCAGCCAAGACGCTGGGACAGGGTGGGAAAAACTGTTTTTT
CASSQDAGTGWEKLFF
>TRBV18|TRBD1|few|TRBJ2-5
TGTGCCAGCTCAACCCGACAGGGGGGAGTTGAGACCCAGTACTTC
CASSTRQGGVETQYF
>TRBV19|-|-|TRBJ2-2
TGTGCCAGTAGTATACAACAGACGGCCGGGGAGCTGTTTTTT
CASSIQQTAGELFF